This TCR beta chain derives from a study of blood T cell repertoires in COVID-19. Study summary: T cells, B-cell-depleted T cells, or PBMCs supplied cDNA or gDNA.

TCRdb keeps only in-frame clones here, not all; method: immunoSEQ multiplex PCR. In the table there are approximately 52,000 clones, roughly 90% of which are singletons. The table lists this clone with a count of one. After removal of 6 bases from V and 1 base from J, the junction contained 4 bases not matched to a gene. This CDR3 has 15 residues. CDR1 MNHEY and CDR2 SVGAGI come from the germline V gene. The TCR sequence derives from a man in his fifties or sixties with acute or convalescent COVID-19. This chain joins TRBV6-5 and TRBJ1-5; the match to TRBD1 covers 9 bases. Specimen: peripheral blood. In nucleotides, the CDR3 is TGTGCCAGCAGGCCCGGGACAGGGAGCAATCAGCCCCAGCATTTT. This gives the protein CASRPGTGSNQPQHF.